A single T cell receptor beta chain is shown here with its context. The data were obtained in a study of T cell changes during pregnancy in multiple sclerosis. Profiled with immunoSEQ multiplex PCR; TCRdb holds only in-frame clones, not every one. Of approximately 40,000 clones in the sample, 92% are singletons; the top ten hold roughly 5%. The length of the CDR3 is 16 residues. CDR1 and CDR2 (germline): WSHSY, SAAADI. V lost 0 bases and J lost 5; bases outside the gene matches: 4. The chain employs TRBV10-2 and TRBJ2-2; 9 nucleotides align to TRBD2. Sequencing used CD8+ T cells from peripheral blood mononuclear cells, obtained in the third trimester of pregnancy. The clonotype was recovered from a female donor with multiple sclerosis, enrolled in a pregnancy study. CDR3 coding DNA: TGCGCCAGCAGTGAGTCTAGCGGGAGAGGTACCGGGGAGCTGTTTTTT. The encoded protein is CASSESSGRGTGELFF.